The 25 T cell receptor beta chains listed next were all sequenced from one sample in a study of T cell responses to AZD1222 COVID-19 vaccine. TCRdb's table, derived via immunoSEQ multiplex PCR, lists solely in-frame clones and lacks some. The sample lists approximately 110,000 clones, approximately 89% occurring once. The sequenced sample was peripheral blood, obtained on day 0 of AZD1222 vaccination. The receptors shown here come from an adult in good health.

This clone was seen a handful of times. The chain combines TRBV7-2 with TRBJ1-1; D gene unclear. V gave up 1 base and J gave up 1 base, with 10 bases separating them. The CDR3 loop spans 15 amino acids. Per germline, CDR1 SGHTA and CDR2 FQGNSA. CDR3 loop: CASSLVLGQNTEAFF. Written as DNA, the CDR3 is TGTGCCAGCAGCTTAGTGTTAGGGCAGAACACTGAAGCTTTCTTT.

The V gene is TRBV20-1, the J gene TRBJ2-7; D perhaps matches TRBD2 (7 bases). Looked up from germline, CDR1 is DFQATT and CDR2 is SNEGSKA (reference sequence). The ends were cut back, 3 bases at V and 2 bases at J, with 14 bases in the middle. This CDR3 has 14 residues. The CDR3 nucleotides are TGCAGTGCTAGTGGGGGGGCTATCGCCTACGAGCAGTACTTC. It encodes CSASGGAIAYEQYF.

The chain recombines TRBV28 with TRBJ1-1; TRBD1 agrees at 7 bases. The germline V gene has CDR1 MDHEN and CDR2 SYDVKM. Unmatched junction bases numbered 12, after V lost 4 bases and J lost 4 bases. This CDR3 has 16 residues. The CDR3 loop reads CASSWRQGTIATEAFF. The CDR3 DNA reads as TGTGCCAGCAGTTGGAGACAGGGAACGATCGCCACTGAAGCTTTCTTT.

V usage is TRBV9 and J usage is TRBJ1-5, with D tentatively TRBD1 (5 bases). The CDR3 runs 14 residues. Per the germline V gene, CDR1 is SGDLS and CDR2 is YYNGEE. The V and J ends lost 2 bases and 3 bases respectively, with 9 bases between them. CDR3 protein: CASSVGDVNQPQHF. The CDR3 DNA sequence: TGTGCCAGCAGCGTTGGGGACGTCAATCAGCCCCAGCATTTT.

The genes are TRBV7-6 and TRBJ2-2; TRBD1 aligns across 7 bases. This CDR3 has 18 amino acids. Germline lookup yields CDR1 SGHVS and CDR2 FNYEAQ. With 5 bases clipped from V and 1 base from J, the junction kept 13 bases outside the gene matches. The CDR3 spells CASSPTGFDSGNTGELFF. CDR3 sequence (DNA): TGTGCCAGCAGCCCGACAGGGTTCGATAGTGGGAACACCGGGGAGCTGTTTTTT.

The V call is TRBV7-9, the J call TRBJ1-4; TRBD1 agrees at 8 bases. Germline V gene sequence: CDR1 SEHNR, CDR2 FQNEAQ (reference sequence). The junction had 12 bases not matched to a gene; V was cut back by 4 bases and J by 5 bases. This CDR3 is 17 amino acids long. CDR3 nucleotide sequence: TGTGCCAGCAGCTCGGCCTTCCGGGACAGGAGAAATGAAAAACTGTTTTTT. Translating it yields CASSSAFRDRRNEKLFF.

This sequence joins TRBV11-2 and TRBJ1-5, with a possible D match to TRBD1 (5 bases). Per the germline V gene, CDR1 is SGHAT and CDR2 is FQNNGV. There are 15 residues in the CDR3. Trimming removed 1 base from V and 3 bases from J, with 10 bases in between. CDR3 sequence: CASSLAAGLNQPQHF. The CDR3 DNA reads TGTGCCAGCAGCTTAGCGGCAGGGCTCAATCAGCCCCAGCATTTT.

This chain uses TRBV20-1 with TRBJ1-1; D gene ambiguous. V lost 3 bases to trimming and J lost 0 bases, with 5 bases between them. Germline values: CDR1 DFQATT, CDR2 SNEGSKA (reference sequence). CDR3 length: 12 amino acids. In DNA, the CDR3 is TGCAGTGCTAGTCCTGTGAACACTGAAGCTTTCTTT. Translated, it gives CSASPVNTEAFF.

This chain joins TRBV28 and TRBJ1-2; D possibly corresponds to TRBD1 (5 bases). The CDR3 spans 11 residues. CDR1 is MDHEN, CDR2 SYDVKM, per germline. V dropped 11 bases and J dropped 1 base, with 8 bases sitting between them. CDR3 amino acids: CAGGINYGYTF. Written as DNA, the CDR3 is TGTGCCGGGGGGATTAACTATGGCTACACCTTC.

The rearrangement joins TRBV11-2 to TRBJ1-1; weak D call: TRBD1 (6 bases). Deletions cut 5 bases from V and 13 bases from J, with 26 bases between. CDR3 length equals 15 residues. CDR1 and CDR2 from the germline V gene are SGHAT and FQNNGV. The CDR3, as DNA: TGTGCCAGCAGCCTAGCACGAACAGGGTCCTTCGGTAGTTTCTTT. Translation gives CASSLARTGSFGSFF.

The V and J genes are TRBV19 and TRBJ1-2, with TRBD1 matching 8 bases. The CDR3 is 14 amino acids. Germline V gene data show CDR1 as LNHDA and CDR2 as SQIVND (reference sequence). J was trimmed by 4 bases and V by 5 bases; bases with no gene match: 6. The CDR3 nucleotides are TGTGCCAGTAGTTCGGACAGGGCATTCTATGGCTACACCTTC. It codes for CASSSDRAFYGYTF.

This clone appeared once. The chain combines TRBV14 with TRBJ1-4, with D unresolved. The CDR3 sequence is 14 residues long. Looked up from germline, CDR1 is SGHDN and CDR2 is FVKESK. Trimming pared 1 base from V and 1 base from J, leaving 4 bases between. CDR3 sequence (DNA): TGTGCCAGCAGCCAAGGGAAAACTAATGAAAAACTGTTTTTT. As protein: CASSQGKTNEKLFF.

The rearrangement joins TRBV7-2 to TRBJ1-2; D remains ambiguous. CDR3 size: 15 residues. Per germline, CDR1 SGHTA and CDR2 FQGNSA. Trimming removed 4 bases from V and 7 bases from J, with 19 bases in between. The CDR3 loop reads CASSSSSITTAGYTF. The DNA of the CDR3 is TGTGCCAGCAGCTCTTCCAGTATTACCACGGCTGGCTACACCTTC. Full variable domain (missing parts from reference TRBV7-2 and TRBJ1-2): GAGVSQSPSNKVTEKGKDVELRCDPISGHTALYWYRQSLGQGLEFLIYFQGNSAPDKSGLPSDRFSAERTGGSVSTLTIQRTQQEDSAVYLCASSSSSITTAGYTFGSGTRLTVV.

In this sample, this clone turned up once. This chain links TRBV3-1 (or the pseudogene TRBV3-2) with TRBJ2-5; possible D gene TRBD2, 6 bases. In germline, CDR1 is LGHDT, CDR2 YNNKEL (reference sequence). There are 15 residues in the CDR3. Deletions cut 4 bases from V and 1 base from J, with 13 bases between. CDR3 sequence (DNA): TGTGCCAGCAGCCGGTACCGGGACTCCCAAGAGACCCAGTACTTC. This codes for CASSRYRDSQETQYF.

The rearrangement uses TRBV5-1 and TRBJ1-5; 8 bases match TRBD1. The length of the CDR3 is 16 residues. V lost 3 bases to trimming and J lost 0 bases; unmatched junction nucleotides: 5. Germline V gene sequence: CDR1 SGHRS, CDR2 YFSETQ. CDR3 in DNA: TGCGCCAGCAGCTGGGGGACAGGCGATAGCAATCAGCCCCAGCATTTT. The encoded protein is CASSWGTGDSNQPQHF.

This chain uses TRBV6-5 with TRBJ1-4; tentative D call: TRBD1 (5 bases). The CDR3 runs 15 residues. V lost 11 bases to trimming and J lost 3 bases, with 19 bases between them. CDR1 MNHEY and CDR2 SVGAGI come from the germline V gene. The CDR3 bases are TGTGCCGCACGCTCGCAGGGAGGGGCTAATGAAAAACTGTTTTTT. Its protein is CAARSQGGANEKLFF.

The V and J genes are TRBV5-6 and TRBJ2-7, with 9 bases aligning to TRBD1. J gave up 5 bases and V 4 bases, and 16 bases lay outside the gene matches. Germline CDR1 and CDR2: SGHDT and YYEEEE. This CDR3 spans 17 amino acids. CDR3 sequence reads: CASSTRGIGTGTDEQYF. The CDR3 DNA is TGTGCCAGCAGCACCCGAGGTATCGGGACAGGGACGGACGAGCAGTACTTC.

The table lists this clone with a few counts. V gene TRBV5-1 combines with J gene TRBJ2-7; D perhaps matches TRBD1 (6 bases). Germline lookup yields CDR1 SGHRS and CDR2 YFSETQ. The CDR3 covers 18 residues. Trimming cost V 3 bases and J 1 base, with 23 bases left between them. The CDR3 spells CASSSPTGPSLRSYEQYF. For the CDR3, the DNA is TGCGCCAGCAGCTCCCCGACAGGCCCATCCCTTAGATCCTACGAGCAGTACTTC.

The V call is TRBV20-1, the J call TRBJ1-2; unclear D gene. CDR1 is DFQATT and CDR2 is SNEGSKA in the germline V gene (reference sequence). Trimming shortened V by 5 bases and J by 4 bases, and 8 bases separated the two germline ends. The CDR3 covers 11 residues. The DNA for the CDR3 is TGCAGTGCTTTAGGGCTCTATGGCTACACCTTC. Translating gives CSALGLYGYTF.

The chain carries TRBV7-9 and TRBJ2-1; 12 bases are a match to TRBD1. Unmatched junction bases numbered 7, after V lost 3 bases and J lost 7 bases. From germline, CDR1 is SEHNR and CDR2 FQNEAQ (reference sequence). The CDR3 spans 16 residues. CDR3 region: CASSFGTGGVPNEQFF. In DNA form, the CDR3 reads TGTGCCAGCAGCTTCGGGACAGGGGGCGTCCCAAATGAGCAGTTCTTC.

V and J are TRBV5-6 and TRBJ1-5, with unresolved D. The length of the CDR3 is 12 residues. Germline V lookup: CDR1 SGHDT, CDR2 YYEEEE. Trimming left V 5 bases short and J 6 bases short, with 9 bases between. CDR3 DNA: TGTGCCAGCAGTTCTGTTAGTCAGCCCCAGCATTTT. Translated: CASSSVSQPQHF.

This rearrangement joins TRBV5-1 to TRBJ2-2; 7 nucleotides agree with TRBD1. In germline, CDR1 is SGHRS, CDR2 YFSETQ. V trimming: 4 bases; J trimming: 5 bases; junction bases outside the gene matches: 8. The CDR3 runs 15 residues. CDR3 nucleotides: TGCGCCAGCAGCGAACCGGGACAGACTACCGGGGAGCTGTTTTTT. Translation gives CASSEPGQTTGELFF.

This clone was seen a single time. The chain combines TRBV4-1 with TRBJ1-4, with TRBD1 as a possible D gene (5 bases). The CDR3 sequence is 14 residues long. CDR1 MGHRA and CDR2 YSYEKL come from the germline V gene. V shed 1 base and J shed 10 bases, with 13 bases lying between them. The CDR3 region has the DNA TGCGCCAGCAGCCAAGCGGGACGGAGCGGAAAACTGTTTTTT. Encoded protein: CASSQAGRSGKLFF.

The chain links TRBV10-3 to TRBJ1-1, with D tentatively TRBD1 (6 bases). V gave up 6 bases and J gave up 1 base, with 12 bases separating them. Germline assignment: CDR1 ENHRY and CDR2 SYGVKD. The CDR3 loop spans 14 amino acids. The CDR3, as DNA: TGTGCCATCAGAGAAACAGGGACGAACACTGAAGCTTTCTTT. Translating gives CAIRETGTNTEAFF.

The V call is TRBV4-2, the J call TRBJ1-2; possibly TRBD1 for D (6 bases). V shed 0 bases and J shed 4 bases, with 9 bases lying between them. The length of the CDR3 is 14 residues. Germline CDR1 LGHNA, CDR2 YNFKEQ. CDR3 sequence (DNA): TGTGCCAGCAGCCAAGATGAGGGGGGCTATGGCTACACCTTC. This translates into CASSQDEGGYGYTF.